This is a list of T cell receptor beta chains from one sample in a study of T cell clonotyping in hematopoietic cell transplantation. This table comes from immunoSEQ multiplex PCR, and its TCRdb copy is limited to in-frame clones, with some not included. The sample lists around 8,300 clones; about 60% were seen once. Source: peripheral blood mononuclear cells, taken 100 days after allogeneic stem cell transplant. Receptor source: a male patient aged 60 to 75 who had an allogeneic stem cell transplant from an unrelated donor, so the T cells may come from the graft donor. Some clones in this sample may be carry-over from other donors' samples. The CDR3 runs from the conserved cysteine through the conserved F or W. A D gene is named only where the DNA matches it firmly. Clone size is given for some rows only: seen once, a few or many times, or a class if the clone is expanded.

abundance: .
j_gene: TRBJ1-2
v_gene: TRBV11-2
d_gene: TRBD1
CDR3aa: CASSLDSGQGQGYTF
CDR3nt: TGTGCCAGCAGCTTAGACTCCGGACAGGGTCAGGGCTACACCTTC

abundance: .
j_gene: TRBJ2-7
v_gene: TRBV11-3
d_gene: .
CDR3aa: CASSAQGGLYEQYF
CDR3nt: TGTGCCAGCAGCGCGCAGGGGGGTCTCTACGAGCAGTACTTC

abundance: .
j_gene: TRBJ2-3
v_gene: TRBV10-3
d_gene: .
CDR3aa: CAISLIQGPSTDTQYF
CDR3nt: TGTGCCATCAGTCTAATACAGGGACCTAGCACAGATACGCAGTATTTT

abundance: .
j_gene: TRBJ1-4
v_gene: TRBV4-1
d_gene: .
CDR3aa: CASSQVGINEKLFF
CDR3nt: TGCGCCAGCAGCCAAGTTGGGATTAATGAAAAACTGTTTTTT

abundance: .
j_gene: TRBJ1-1
v_gene: TRBV6-1
d_gene: TRBD1
CDR3aa: CASSGTGTRTEAFF
CDR3nt: TGTGCCAGCAGCGGGACAGGGACCCGTACTGAAGCTTTCTTT

abundance: .
j_gene: TRBJ2-5
v_gene: TRBV6-1
d_gene: .
CDR3aa: CASSWVRETQYF
CDR3nt: TGTGCCAGCAGCTGGGTCCGGGAGACCCAGTACTTC

abundance: .
j_gene: TRBJ1-4
v_gene: TRBV5-3
d_gene: .
CDR3aa: CAVGQDGGQNEKLFF
CDR3nt: TGTGCCGTAGGGCAGGATGGGGGGCAAAATGAAAAACTGTTTTTT

abundance: .
j_gene: TRBJ2-3
v_gene: TRBV6-5
d_gene: .
CDR3aa: CASKASGTDTQYF
CDR3nt: TGTGCCAGTAAGGCTAGCGGCACAGATACGCAGTATTTT

abundance: once
j_gene: TRBJ1-2
v_gene: TRBV5-6
d_gene: TRBD1
CDR3aa: CASSLATGEWNYGYTF
CDR3nt: TGTGCCAGCAGCTTGGCTACAGGGGAGTGGAACTATGGCTACACCTTC

abundance: .
j_gene: TRBJ2-7
v_gene: TRBV6-1
d_gene: .
CDR3aa: CASSEFSGMGTDYEQYF
CDR3nt: TGTGCCAGCAGTGAGTTCAGCGGGATGGGGACAGACTACGAGCAGTACTTC

abundance: few
j_gene: TRBJ1-2
v_gene: TRBV5-1
d_gene: .
CDR3aa: CASRFGEDSNYGYTF
CDR3nt: TGCGCCAGCAGGTTTGGAGAGGACAGTAACTATGGCTACACCTTC

abundance: .
j_gene: TRBJ2-7
v_gene: TRBV6-5
d_gene: .
CDR3aa: CASSMKDVRSYEQYF
CDR3nt: TGTGCCAGCAGCATGAAGGACGTACGGTCCTACGAGCAGTACTTC

abundance: .
j_gene: TRBJ1-2
v_gene: TRBV7-9
d_gene: TRBD1
CDR3aa: CASSLTGDDYGYTF
CDR3nt: TGTGCCAGCAGCTTGACAGGGGACGACTATGGCTACACCTTC

abundance: .
j_gene: TRBJ1-1
v_gene: TRBV30
d_gene: .
CDR3aa: CAWSVSFHAGEAFF
CDR3nt: TGTGCCTGGAGTGTATCGTTTCACGCAGGTGAAGCTTTCTTT

abundance: few
j_gene: TRBJ1-5
v_gene: TRBV10-2
d_gene: .
CDR3aa: CASSMRGLYSNQPQHF
CDR3nt: TGCGCCAGCAGTATGAGGGGCCTTTATAGCAATCAGCCCCAGCATTTT

abundance: once
j_gene: TRBJ2-1
v_gene: TRBV6-5
d_gene: .
CDR3aa: CASSYGTSSYNEQFF
CDR3nt: TGTGCCAGCAGTTACGGCACCAGCTCCTACAATGAGCAGTTCTTC

abundance: .
j_gene: TRBJ1-5
v_gene: TRBV25-1
d_gene: .
CDR3aa: CASSSDSDNQPQHF
CDR3nt: TGTGCCAGCAGTTCGGACAGTGACAATCAGCCCCAGCATTTT

abundance: .
j_gene: TRBJ1-1
v_gene: TRBV4-1
d_gene: .
CDR3aa: CASSQETTNTEAFF
CDR3nt: TGCGCCAGCAGCCAAGAGACAACGAACACTGAAGCTTTCTTT

abundance: medium-sized
j_gene: TRBJ2-3
v_gene: TRBV7-6
d_gene: TRBD2
CDR3aa: CASSIEDSGGPDTQYF
CDR3nt: TGTGCCAGCAGCATTGAGGATAGCGGGGGGCCGGATACGCAGTATTTT

abundance: .
j_gene: TRBJ2-7
v_gene: TRBV11-2
d_gene: .
CDR3aa: CASSEDSSYEQYF
CDR3nt: TGTGCCAGCAGCGAGGACAGCTCCTACGAGCAGTACTTC

abundance: .
j_gene: TRBJ2-3
v_gene: TRBV29-1
d_gene: TRBD2
CDR3aa: CSVVDRREGRGSTDTQYF
CDR3nt: TGCAGCGTTGTGGATAGGCGGGAGGGCCGGGGTAGCACAGATACGCAGTATTTT

abundance: .
j_gene: TRBJ1-3
v_gene: TRBV4-3
d_gene: .
CDR3aa: CASSQTLGAGGNTIYF
CDR3nt: TGCGCCAGCAGCCAGACTTTAGGGGCGGGGGGAAACACCATATATTTT

abundance: .
j_gene: TRBJ2-2
v_gene: TRBV5-1
d_gene: .
CDR3aa: CASSLRDSGNTGELFF
CDR3nt: TGCGCCAGCAGCCTCCGGGATTCAGGGAACACCGGGGAGCTGTTTTTT

abundance: .
j_gene: TRBJ2-5
v_gene: TRBV9
d_gene: TRBD2
CDR3aa: CASRRTSGSQETQYF
CDR3nt: TGTGCCAGCCGGAGGACTAGCGGGAGCCAAGAGACCCAGTACTTC

abundance: .
j_gene: TRBJ1-5
v_gene: TRBV10-2
d_gene: .
CDR3aa: CASSEAGPQHF
CDR3nt: TGCGCCAGCAGTGAGGCGGGGCCCCAGCATTTT

abundance: .
j_gene: TRBJ1-5
v_gene: TRBV7-9
d_gene: .
CDR3aa: CASNPAGRNQPQHF
CDR3nt: TGTGCCAGCAACCCTGCGGGGAGGAATCAGCCCCAGCATTTT

abundance: .
j_gene: TRBJ1-1
v_gene: TRBV6-1
d_gene: .
CDR3aa: CASSEAAGAHTEAFF
CDR3nt: TGTGCCAGCAGTGAAGCGGCGGGGGCGCACACTGAAGCTTTCTTT

abundance: .
j_gene: TRBJ2-5
v_gene: TRBV10-2
d_gene: .
CDR3aa: CASSEVEETQYF
CDR3nt: TGCGCCAGCAGTGAGGTGGAAGAGACCCAGTACTTC

abundance: .
j_gene: TRBJ1-4
v_gene: TRBV2
d_gene: .
CDR3aa: CASSEGEGATNEKLFF
CDR3nt: TGTGCCAGCAGTGAAGGAGAAGGTGCAACTAATGAAAAACTGTTTTTT

abundance: .
j_gene: TRBJ1-2
v_gene: TRBV6-5
d_gene: TRBD1
CDR3aa: CASRVAGGRSYTF
CDR3nt: TGTGCCAGCAGGGTTGCAGGGGGCAGAAGCTACACCTTC

abundance: medium-sized
j_gene: TRBJ1-2
v_gene: TRBV9
d_gene: .
CDR3aa: CASSAQDSYGYTF
CDR3nt: TGTGCCAGCAGCGCACAGGACTCCTATGGCTACACCTTC

abundance: .
j_gene: TRBJ2-7
v_gene: TRBV5-6
d_gene: .
CDR3aa: CATHRAQGSEQYF
CDR3nt: TGTGCCACCCACCGGGCCCAGGGTTCCGAGCAGTACTTC

abundance: .
j_gene: TRBJ1-4
v_gene: TRBV7-2
d_gene: .
CDR3aa: CASSPRGSSNEKLFF
CDR3nt: TGTGCCAGCAGCCCAAGAGGCAGCAGTAATGAAAAACTGTTTTTT

abundance: .
j_gene: TRBJ1-2
v_gene: TRBV13
d_gene: TRBD1
CDR3aa: CASSEGDRANYGYTF
CDR3nt: TGTGCCAGCAGCGAGGGGGACAGGGCAAACTATGGCTACACCTTC

abundance: .
j_gene: TRBJ2-1
v_gene: TRBV6-5
d_gene: .
CDR3aa: CASRDGTSKNNEQFF
CDR3nt: TGTGCCAGCAGGGACGGGACAAGTAAGAACAATGAGCAGTTCTTC

abundance: few
j_gene: TRBJ1-1
v_gene: TRBV27
d_gene: TRBD1
CDR3aa: CASTTGWGTEAFF
CDR3nt: TGTGCCAGCACGACAGGGTGGGGCACTGAAGCTTTCTTT

abundance: .
j_gene: TRBJ2-1
v_gene: TRBV5-4
d_gene: .
CDR3aa: CASSPKINEQFF
CDR3nt: TGTGCCAGCAGCCCGAAAATCAATGAGCAGTTCTTC

abundance: .
j_gene: TRBJ1-2
v_gene: TRBV6-5
d_gene: TRBD1
CDR3aa: CASSYSDRAYGYTF
CDR3nt: TGTGCCAGCAGTTACTCGGACAGGGCCTATGGCTACACCTTC

abundance: .
j_gene: TRBJ2-1
v_gene: TRBV29-1
d_gene: TRBD2
CDR3aa: CSVTSGGEGEQFF
CDR3nt: TGCAGCGTTACTAGCGGGGGTGAGGGTGAGCAGTTCTTC

abundance: .
j_gene: TRBJ2-1
v_gene: TRBV6-1
d_gene: .
CDR3aa: CASSEAGAAQNEQFF
CDR3nt: TGTGCCAGCAGTGAAGCGGGAGCAGCCCAGAATGAGCAGTTCTTC

abundance: .
j_gene: TRBJ1-1
v_gene: TRBV2
d_gene: .
CDR3aa: CASSEGGEAFF
CDR3nt: TGTGCCAGCAGTGAGGGGGGTGAAGCTTTCTTT

abundance: .
j_gene: TRBJ1-1
v_gene: TRBV5-4
d_gene: .
CDR3aa: CASSSGLGDTEAFF
CDR3nt: TGTGCCAGCAGTTCCGGGCTCGGGGACACTGAAGCTTTCTTT

abundance: .
j_gene: TRBJ2-7
v_gene: TRBV7-2
d_gene: TRBD2
CDR3aa: CASSLASGSLYF
CDR3nt: TGTGCCAGCAGCTTAGCGAGCGGGAGTTTGTACTTC

abundance: .
j_gene: TRBJ1-1
v_gene: TRBV18
d_gene: TRBD1
CDR3aa: CASSGQENTEAFF
CDR3nt: TGTGCCAGCTCGGGACAGGAGAACACTGAAGCTTTCTTT

abundance: once
j_gene: TRBJ1-5
v_gene: TRBV11-2
d_gene: .
CDR3aa: CASSSVGQPQHF
CDR3nt: TGTGCCAGCAGCTCTGTAGGTCAGCCCCAGCATTTT

abundance: .
j_gene: TRBJ1-1
v_gene: TRBV11-3
d_gene: TRBD1
CDR3aa: CASSHGTGVDTEAFF
CDR3nt: TGTGCCAGCAGCCACGGGACAGGGGTTGACACTGAAGCTTTCTTT

abundance: few
j_gene: TRBJ2-3
v_gene: TRBV7-9
d_gene: TRBD1
CDR3aa: CASSLVGTDTDTQYF
CDR3nt: TGTGCCAGCAGCTTAGTTGGGACAGACACAGATACGCAGTATTTT

abundance: .
j_gene: TRBJ2-2
v_gene: TRBV27
d_gene: .
CDR3aa: CASSSSGVRAGELFF
CDR3nt: TGTGCCAGCAGTTCGTCAGGGGTCCGGGCCGGGGAGCTGTTTTTT

abundance: .
j_gene: TRBJ2-1
v_gene: TRBV30
d_gene: .
CDR3aa: CAWSQGNEQFF
CDR3nt: TGTGCCTGGTCCCAGGGAAATGAGCAGTTCTTC

abundance: .
j_gene: TRBJ2-7
v_gene: TRBV10-2
d_gene: .
CDR3aa: CASSAFTREYDEQYF
CDR3nt: TGCGCCAGCAGTGCGTTCACACGGGAGTACGACGAGCAGTACTTC

abundance: .
j_gene: TRBJ1-2
v_gene: TRBV5-1
d_gene: .
CDR3aa: CASSLDSRDYGYTF
CDR3nt: TGCGCCAGCAGCCTGGACAGTCGGGACTATGGCTACACCTTC

abundance: .
j_gene: TRBJ1-1
v_gene: TRBV29-1
d_gene: TRBD1
CDR3aa: CSSGQGGTEAFF
CDR3nt: TGCAGCTCTGGACAGGGGGGTACTGAAGCTTTCTTT

abundance: large
j_gene: TRBJ1-1
v_gene: TRBV2
d_gene: .
CDR3aa: CASSEGLEAFF
CDR3nt: TGTGCCAGCAGTGAAGGGCTTGAAGCTTTCTTT